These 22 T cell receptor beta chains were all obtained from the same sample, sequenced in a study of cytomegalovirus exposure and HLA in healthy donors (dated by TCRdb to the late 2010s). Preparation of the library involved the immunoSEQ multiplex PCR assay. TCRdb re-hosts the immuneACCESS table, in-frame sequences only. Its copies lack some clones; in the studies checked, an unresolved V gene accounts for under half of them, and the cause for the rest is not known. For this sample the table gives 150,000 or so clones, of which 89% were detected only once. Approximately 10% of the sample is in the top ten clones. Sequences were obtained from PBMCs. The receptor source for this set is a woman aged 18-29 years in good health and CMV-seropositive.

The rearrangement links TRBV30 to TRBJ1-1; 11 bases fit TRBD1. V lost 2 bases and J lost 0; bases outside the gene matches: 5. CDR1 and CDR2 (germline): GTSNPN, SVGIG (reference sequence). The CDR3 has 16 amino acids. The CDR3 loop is CAWSSPDRGLNTEAFF. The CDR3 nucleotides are TGTGCCTGGAGTTCCCCGGACAGGGGGCTGAACACTGAAGCTTTCTTT.

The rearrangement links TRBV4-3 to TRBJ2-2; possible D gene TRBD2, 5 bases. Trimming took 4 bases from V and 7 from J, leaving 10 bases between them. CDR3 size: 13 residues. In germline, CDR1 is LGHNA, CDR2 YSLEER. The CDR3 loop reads CASSPGLFGELFF. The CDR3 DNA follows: TGCGCCAGCAGCCCAGGACTGTTCGGGGAGCTGTTTTTT.

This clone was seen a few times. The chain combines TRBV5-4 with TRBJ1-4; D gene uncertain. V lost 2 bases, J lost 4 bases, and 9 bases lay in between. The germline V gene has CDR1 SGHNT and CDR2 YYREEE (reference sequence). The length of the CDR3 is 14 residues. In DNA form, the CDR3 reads TGTGCCAGCAGCTTTGGCAGCGGTAATGAAAAACTGTTTTTT. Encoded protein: CASSFGSGNEKLFF. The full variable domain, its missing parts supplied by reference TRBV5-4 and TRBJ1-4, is ETGVTQSPTHLIKTRGQQVTLRCSSQSGHNTVSWYQQALGQGPQFIFQYYREEENGRGNFPPRFSGLQFPNYSSELNVNALELDDSALYLCASSFGSGNEKLFFGSGTQLSVL.

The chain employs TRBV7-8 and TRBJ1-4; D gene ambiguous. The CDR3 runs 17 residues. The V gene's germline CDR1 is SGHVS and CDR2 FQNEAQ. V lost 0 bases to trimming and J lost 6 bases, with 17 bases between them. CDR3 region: CASSLAALRGGDEKLFF. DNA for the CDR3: TGTGCCAGCAGCTTAGCGGCTCTCCGGGGTGGGGATGAAAAACTGTTTTTT.

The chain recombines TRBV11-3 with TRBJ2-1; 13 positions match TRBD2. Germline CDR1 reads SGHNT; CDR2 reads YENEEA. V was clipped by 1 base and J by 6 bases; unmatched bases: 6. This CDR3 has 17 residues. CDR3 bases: TGTGCCAGCAGCTTAGGACTAGCGGGGGGAAGAGGCAATGAGCAGTTCTTC. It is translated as CASSLGLAGGRGNEQFF.

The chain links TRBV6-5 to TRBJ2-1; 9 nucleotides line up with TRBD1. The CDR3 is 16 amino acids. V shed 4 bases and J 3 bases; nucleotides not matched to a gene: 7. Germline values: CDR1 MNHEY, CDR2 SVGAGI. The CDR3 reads CASSLAGTGLYNEQFF. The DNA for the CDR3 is TGTGCCAGCAGTTTAGCCGGGACAGGGCTCTACAATGAGCAGTTCTTC.

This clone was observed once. DNA for the CDR3: TGCGCCAGCAGCTGGGGTGACAGAGCGTTCTCTGGGGCCAACGTCCTGACTTTC. This codes for CASSWGDRAFSGANVLTF. The rearrangement links TRBV5-1 to TRBJ2-6; D might be TRBD1 (5 bases). The CDR3 has 18 residues. V was clipped by 3 bases and J by 0 bases, with 16 bases between them. Germline-derived CDR1 and CDR2 are SGHRS and YFSETQ.

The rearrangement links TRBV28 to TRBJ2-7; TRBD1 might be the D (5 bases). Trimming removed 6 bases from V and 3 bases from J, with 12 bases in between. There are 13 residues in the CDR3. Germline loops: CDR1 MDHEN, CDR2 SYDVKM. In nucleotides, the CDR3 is TGTGCCAGCAGCCCAACCCAGGGCTACGAGCAGTACTTC. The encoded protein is CASSPTQGYEQYF.

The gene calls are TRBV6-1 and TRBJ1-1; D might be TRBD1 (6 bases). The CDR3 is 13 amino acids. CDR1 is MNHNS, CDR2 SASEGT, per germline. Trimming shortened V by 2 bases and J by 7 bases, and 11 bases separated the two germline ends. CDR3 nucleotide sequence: TGTGCCAGCAGTGAATTTGCCAGGGGTGAAGCTTTCTTT. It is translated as CASSEFARGEAFF.

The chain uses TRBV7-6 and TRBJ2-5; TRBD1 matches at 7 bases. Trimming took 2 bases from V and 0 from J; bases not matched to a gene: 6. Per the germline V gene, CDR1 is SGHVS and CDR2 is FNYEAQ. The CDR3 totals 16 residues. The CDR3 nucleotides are TGTGCCAGCAGCTTAAGACAGGGCATCTACCAAGAGACCCAGTACTTC. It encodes CASSLRQGIYQETQYF. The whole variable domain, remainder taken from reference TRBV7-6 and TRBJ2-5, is GAGVSQSPRYKVTKRGQDVALRCDPISGHVSLYWYRQALGQGPEFLTYFNYEAQQDKSGLPNDRFSAERPEGSISTLTIQRTEQRDSAMYRCASSLRQGIYQETQYFGPGTRLLVL.

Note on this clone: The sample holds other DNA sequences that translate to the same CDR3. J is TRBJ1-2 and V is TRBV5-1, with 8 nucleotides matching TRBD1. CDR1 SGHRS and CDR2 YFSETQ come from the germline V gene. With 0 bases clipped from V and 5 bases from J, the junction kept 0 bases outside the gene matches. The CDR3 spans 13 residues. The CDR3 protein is CASSLGTGYGYTF. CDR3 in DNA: TGCGCCAGCAGCTTGGGGACAGGGTATGGCTACACCTTC.

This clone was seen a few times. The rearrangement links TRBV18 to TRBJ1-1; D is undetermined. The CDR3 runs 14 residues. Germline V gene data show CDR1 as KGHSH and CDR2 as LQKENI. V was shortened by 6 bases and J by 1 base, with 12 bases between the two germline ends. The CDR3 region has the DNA TGTGCCAGCTCGCCCGGGATGACGAACACTGAAGCTTTCTTT. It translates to CASSPGMTNTEAFF. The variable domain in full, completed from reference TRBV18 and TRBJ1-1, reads NAGVMQNPRHLVRRRGQEARLRCSPMKGHSHVYWYRQLPEEGLKFMVYLQKENIIDESGMPKERFSAEFPKEGPSILRIQQVVRGDSAAYFCASSPGMTNTEAFFGQGTRLTVV.

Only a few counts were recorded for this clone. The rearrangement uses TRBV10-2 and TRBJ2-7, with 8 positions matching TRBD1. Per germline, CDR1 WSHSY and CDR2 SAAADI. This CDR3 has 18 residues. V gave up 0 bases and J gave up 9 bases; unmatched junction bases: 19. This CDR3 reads CASSESHGYTGGSRGQYF. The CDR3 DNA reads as TGCGCCAGCAGTGAGTCGCATGGTTATACAGGGGGTTCAAGGGGGCAGTACTTC.

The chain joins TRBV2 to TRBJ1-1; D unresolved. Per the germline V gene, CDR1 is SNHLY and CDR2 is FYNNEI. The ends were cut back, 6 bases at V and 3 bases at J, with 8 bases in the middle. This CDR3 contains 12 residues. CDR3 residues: CASREIYTEAFF. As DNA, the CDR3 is TGTGCCAGCAGGGAGATCTACACTGAAGCTTTCTTT.

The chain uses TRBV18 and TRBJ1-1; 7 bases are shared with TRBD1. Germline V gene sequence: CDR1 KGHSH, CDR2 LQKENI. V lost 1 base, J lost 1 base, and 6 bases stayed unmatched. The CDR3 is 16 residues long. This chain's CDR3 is CASSPQTGQWNTEAFF. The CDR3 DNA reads TGTGCCAGCTCACCACAGACAGGGCAGTGGAACACTGAAGCTTTCTTT.

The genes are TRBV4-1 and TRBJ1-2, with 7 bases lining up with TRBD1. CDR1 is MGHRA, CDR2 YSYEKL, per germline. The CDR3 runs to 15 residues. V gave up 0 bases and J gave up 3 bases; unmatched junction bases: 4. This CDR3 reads CASSQDQGGDYGYTF. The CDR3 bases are TGCGCCAGCAGCCAAGATCAGGGGGGTGACTATGGCTACACCTTC.

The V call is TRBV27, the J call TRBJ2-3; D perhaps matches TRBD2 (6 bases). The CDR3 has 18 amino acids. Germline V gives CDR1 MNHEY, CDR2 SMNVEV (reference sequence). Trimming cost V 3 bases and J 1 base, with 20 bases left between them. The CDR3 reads CASSLNTVAGPGTDTQYF. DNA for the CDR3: TGTGCCAGCAGTTTGAACACAGTGGCGGGACCTGGCACAGATACGCAGTATTTT.

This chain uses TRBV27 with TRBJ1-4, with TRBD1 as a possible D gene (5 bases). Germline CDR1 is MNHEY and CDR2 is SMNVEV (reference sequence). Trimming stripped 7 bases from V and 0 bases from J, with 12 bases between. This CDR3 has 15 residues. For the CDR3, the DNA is TGTGCCAGCACCCGGGGGGACGCAACTAATGAAAAACTGTTTTTT. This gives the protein CASTRGDATNEKLFF.

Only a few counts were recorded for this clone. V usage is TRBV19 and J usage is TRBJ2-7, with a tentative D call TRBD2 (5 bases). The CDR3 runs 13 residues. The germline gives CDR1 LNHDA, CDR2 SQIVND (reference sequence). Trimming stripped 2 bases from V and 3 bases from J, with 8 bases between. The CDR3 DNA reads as TGTGCCAGTAGTATACGGGAATACTACGAGCAGTACTTC. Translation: CASSIREYYEQYF.

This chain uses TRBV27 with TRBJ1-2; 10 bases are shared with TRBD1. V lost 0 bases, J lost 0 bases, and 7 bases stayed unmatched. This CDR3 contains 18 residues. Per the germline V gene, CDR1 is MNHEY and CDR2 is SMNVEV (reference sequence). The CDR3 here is CASSLSRTGGLSNYGYTF. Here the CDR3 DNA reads TGTGCCAGCAGTTTATCGCGGACAGGGGGACTATCTAACTATGGCTACACCTTC.

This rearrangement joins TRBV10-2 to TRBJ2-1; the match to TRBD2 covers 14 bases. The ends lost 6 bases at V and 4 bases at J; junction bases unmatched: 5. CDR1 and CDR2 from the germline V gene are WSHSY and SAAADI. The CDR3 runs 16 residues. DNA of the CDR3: TGCGCCAGCAGCATATGGACTAGCGGGGGGTACAATGAGCAGTTCTTC. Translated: CASSIWTSGGYNEQFF.

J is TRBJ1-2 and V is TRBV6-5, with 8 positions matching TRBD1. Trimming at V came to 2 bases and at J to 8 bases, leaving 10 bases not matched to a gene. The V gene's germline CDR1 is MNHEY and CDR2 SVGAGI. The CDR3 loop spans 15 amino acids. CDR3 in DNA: TGTGCCAGCAGTTACCGGCGGGGACAGGCAAGGGGCTACACCTTC. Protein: CASSYRRGQARGYTF.